Listed below are T cell receptor beta chains from one sample, sequenced in a study of PD-L1 blockade in urothelial cancer. The assay was immunoSEQ multiplex PCR, and TCRdb's table has in-frame clones only and misses some. The table records more than 70,000 clones, 85% to 90% of them present only once. The source was PBMCs, collected around atezolizumab (anti-PD-L1) treatment. The receptors originated from a man aged 55-75 years with urothelial cancer. CDR3s include the opening cysteine and the closing phenylalanine or tryptophan. A D gene is named only where the DNA matches it firmly.

v_call	d_call	j_call	cdr3_aa
TRBV5-4	-	TRBJ1-2	CASSSDWRNYGYTF
TRBV9	-	TRBJ2-7	CASSGAPLNYEQYF
TRBV5-1	TRBD1	TRBJ2-7	CASSFSGQVSYEQYF
TRBV29-1	TRBD2	TRBJ2-3	CSVDQREYRAQYF
TRBV29-1	-	TRBJ1-4	CSVVGLEAEKLFF
TRBV29-1	-	TRBJ1-2	CSVELVGRDYGYTF
TRBV4-1	TRBD1	TRBJ1-5	CASSQTGVGSNQPQHF
TRBV29-1	-	TRBJ2-5	CSVGLGSGQETQYF
TRBV5-1	-	TRBJ2-2	CASSISSDTGELFF
TRBV2	TRBD1	TRBJ1-1	CASEGQGDTEAFF
TRBV6-1	-	TRBJ2-7	CASSEASRGYEQYF
TRBV4-1	-	TRBJ2-1	CASSPAGDNEQFF
TRBV6-1	-	TRBJ1-2	CASNDAGGSLRAGYTF
TRBV5-6	TRBD1	TRBJ1-2	CASSLGYRGAYGYTF
TRBV5-4	TRBD2	TRBJ2-1	CASSSRLAVDNEQFF
TRBV6-6	-	TRBJ2-7	CASSYGGAGQYEQYF
TRBV18	-	TRBJ2-7	CASSPSGVGEQYF
TRBV2	TRBD1	TRBJ2-7	CASSGGTRGYEQYF
TRBV7-2	TRBD2	TRBJ2-3	CASRPASGTSTDTQYF
TRBV5-6	-	TRBJ2-1	CASSFSTMDEQFF
TRBV5-1	TRBD1	TRBJ1-1	CASRAGQGVASGAEAFF
TRBV27	TRBD1	TRBJ2-7	CASSLSGTGPLEQYF
TRBV5-1	-	TRBJ1-2	CASSLVAEAYGYTF
TRBV10-3	-	TRBJ1-1	CAISVAENTEAFF
TRBV19	TRBD1	TRBJ1-1	CASRRQGAPVGGTEAFF
TRBV6-6	-	TRBJ2-3	CATKASTDTQYF
TRBV7-6	TRBD1	TRBJ2-1	CASNPGRGQGEQFF
TRBV7-9	-	TRBJ1-1	CASSLEHPGTEAFF
TRBV10-3	TRBD2	TRBJ2-3	CAIMSGRGSTDTQYF
TRBV5-8	TRBD1	TRBJ2-3	CASSSGQGGDTQYF
TRBV6-4	-	TRBJ2-1	CASSEGQGSGNEQFF
TRBV5-1	-	TRBJ1-4	CASSLVQSSEKLFF